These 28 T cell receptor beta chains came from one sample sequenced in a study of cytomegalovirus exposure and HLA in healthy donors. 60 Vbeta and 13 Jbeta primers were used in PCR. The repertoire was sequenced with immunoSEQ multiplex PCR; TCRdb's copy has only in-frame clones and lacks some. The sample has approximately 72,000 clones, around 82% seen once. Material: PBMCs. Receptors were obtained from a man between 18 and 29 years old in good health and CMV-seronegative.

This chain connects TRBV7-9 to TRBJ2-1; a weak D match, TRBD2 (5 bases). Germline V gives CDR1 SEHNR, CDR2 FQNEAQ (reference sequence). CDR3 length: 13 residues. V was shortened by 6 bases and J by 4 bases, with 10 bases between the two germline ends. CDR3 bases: TGTGCCAGCAGTGGGAGAGGGTACAATGAGCAGTTCTTC. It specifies CASSGRGYNEQFF.

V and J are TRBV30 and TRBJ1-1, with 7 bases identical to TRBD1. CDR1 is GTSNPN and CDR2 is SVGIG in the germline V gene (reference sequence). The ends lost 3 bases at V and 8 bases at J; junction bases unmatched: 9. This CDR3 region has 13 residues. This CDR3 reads CAWRTTGRNEAFF. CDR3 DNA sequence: TGTGCCTGGAGGACGACAGGGAGAAACGAAGCTTTCTTT.

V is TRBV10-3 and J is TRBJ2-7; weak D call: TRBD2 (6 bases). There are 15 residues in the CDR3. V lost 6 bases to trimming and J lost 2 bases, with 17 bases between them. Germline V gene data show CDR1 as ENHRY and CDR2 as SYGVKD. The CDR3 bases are TGTGCCATCAGCGGGACTGGTTCCCTTACCTACGAGCAGTACTTC. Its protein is CAISGTGSLTYEQYF.

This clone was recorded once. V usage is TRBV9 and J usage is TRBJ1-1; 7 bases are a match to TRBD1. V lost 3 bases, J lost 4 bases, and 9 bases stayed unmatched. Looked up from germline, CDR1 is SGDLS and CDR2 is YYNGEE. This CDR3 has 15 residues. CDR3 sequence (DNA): TGTGCCAGCAGCGCTACAGGGGCAATGGGCACTGAAGCTTTCTTT. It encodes CASSATGAMGTEAFF.

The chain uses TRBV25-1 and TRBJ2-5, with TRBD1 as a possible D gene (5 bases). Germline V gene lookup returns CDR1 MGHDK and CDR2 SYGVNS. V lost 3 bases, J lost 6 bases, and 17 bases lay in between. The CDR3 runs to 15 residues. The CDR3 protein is CASSEADSRGKTQYF. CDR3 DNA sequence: TGTGCCAGCAGTGAGGCTGACAGCCGTGGGAAGACCCAGTACTTC. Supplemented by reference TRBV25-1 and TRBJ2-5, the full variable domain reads EADIYQTPRYLVIGTGKKITLECSQTMGHDKMYWYQQDPGMELHLIHYSYGVNSTEKGDLSSESTVSRIRTEHFPLTLESARPSHTSQYLCASSEADSRGKTQYFGPGTRLLVL.

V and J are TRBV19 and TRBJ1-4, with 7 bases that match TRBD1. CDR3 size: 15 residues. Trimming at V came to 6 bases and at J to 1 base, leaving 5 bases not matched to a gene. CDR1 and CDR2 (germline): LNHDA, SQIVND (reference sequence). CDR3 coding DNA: TGTGCCAGTAGCCGACAGGGACTAACTAATGAAAAACTGTTTTTT. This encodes CASSRQGLTNEKLFF. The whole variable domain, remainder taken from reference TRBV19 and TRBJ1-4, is DGGITQSPKYLFRKEGQNVTLSCEQNLNHDAMYWYRQDPGQGLRLIYYSQIVNDFQKGDIAEGYSVSREKKESFPLTVTSAQKNPTAFYLCASSRQGLTNEKLFFGSGTQLSVL.

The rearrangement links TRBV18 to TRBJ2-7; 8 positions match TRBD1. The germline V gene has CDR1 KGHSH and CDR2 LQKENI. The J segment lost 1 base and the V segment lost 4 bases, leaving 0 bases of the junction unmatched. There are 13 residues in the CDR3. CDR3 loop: CASSRDRSYEQYF. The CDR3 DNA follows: TGTGCCAGCTCACGGGACAGGTCCTACGAGCAGTACTTC. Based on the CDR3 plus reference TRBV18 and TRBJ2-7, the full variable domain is NAGVMQNPRHLVRRRGQEARLRCSPMKGHSHVYWYRQLPEEGLKFMVYLQKENIIDESGMPKERFSAEFPKEGPSILRIQQVVRGDSAAYFCASSRDRSYEQYFGPGTRLTVT.

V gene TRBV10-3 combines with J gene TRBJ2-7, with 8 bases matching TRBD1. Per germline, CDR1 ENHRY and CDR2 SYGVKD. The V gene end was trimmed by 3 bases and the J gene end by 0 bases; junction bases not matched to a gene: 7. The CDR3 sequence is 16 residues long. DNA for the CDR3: TGTGCCATCAGTGATTTAGGACAGGGAGCCTCCTACGAGCAGTACTTC. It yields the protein CAISDLGQGASYEQYF.

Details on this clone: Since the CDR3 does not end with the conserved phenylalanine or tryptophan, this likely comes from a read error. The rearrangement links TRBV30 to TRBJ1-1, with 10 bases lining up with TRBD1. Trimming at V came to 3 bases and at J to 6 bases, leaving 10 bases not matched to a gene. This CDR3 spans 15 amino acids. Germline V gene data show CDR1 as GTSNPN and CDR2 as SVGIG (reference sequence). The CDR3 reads CAWRYEGQGTSEAFL. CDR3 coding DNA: TGTGCCTGGAGATACGAGGGACAGGGGACTTCTGAAGCTTTCCTT.

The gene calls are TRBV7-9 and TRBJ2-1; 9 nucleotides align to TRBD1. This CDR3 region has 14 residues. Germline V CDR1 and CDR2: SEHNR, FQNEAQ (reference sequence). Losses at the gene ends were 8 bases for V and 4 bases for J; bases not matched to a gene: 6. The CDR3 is CASLAGQGYNEQFF. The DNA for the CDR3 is TGTGCCAGCCTGGCGGGACAGGGTTACAATGAGCAGTTCTTC.

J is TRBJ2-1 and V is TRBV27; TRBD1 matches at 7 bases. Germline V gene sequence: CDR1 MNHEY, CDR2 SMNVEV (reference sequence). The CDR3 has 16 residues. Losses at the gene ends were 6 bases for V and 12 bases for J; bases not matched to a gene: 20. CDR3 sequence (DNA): TGTGCCAGCAGCCACGGGGACAGTGTAAAATTATTGGCGCAGTTCTTC. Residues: CASSHGDSVKLLAQFF.

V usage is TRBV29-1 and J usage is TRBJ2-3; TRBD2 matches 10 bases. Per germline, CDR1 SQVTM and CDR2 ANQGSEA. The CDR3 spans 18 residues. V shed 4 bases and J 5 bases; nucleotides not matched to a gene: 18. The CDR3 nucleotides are TGCAGCGTTGCGTATCTCGTCGCTAGCGGGAGCGTTGGAGATACGCAGTATTTT. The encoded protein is CSVAYLVASGSVGDTQYF.

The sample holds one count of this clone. The DNA of the CDR3 is TGCGCCAGCAGCCAAGACCAGGGGACTGGAAACACCATATATTTT. Translating gives CASSQDQGTGNTIYF. The chain carries TRBV4-3 and TRBJ1-3; a weak D match, TRBD1 (6 bases). The CDR3 loop spans 15 amino acids. Looked up from germline, CDR1 is LGHNA and CDR2 is YSLEER. The V end lost 0 bases, the J end lost 2 bases, and 8 bases lay between the germline ends.

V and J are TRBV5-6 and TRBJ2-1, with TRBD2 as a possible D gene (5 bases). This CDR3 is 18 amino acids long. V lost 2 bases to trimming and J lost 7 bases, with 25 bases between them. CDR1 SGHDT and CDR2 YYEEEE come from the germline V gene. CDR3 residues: CASSLTPLVTSLRNEQFF. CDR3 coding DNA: TGTGCCAGCAGCTTAACTCCTCTCGTAACTAGTTTACGGAATGAGCAGTTCTTC.

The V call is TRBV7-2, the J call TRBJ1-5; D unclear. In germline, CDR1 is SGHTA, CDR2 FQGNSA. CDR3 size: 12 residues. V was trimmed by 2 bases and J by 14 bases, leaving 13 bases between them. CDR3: CASSLTDETKHF. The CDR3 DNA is TGTGCCAGCAGCTTAACCGACGAGACTAAGCATTTT.

For the CDR3, the DNA is TGTGCCAGCAGCTTACTCGCGGGCAGGGGGCTAGAAGAGACCCAGTACTTC. Residues: CASSLLAGRGLEETQYF. The chain links TRBV5-6 to TRBJ2-5; 8 bases are shared with TRBD1. The CDR3 covers 17 residues. CDR1 and CDR2 (germline): SGHDT, YYEEEE. V was clipped by 2 bases and J by 3 bases; unmatched bases: 12.

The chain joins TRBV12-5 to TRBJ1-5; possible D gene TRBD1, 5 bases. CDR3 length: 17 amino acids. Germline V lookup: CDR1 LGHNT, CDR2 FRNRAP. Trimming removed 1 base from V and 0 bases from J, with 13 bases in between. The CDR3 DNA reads TGTGCTAGTGGTTTGGGACAGAAACTATATAGCAATCAGCCCCAGCATTTT. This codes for CASGLGQKLYSNQPQHF.

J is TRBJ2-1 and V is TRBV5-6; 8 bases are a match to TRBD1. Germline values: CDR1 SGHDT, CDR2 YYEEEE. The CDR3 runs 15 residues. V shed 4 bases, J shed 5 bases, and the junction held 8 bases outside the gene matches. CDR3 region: CASSPDRVWNNEQFF. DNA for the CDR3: TGTGCCAGCAGCCCGGACAGGGTGTGGAACAATGAGCAGTTCTTC.

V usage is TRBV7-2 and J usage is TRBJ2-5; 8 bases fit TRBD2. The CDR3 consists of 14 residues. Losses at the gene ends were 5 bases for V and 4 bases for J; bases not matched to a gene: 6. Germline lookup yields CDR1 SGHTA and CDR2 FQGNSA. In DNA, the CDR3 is TGTGCCAGCAGCCCCGGGGGGGCTGGAGAGACCCAGTACTTC. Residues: CASSPGGAGETQYF.

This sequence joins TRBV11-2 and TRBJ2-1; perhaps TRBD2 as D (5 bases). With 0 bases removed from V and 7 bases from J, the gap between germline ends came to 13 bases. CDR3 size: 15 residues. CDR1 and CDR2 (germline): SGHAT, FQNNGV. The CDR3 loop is CASSLERVQTNEQFF. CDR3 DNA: TGTGCCAGCAGCTTAGAGCGGGTCCAGACAAATGAGCAGTTCTTC.

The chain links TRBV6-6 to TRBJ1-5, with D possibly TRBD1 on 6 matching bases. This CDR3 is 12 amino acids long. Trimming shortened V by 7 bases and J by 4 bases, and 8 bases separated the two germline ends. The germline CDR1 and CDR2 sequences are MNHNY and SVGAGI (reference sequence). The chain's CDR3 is CASTQGNQPQHF. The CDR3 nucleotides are TGTGCCAGCACCCAGGGGAATCAGCCCCAGCATTTT.

CDR3 DNA sequence: TGTGCCAGCAGTTTATCGGGGAATGAGCAGTTCTTC. It codes for CASSLSGNEQFF. This chain links TRBV7-9 with TRBJ2-1; possible D gene TRBD2, 5 bases. V lost 6 bases, J lost 7 bases, and 10 bases lay in between. The CDR3 is made up of 12 amino acids. The V gene's germline CDR1 is SEHNR and CDR2 FQNEAQ (reference sequence).

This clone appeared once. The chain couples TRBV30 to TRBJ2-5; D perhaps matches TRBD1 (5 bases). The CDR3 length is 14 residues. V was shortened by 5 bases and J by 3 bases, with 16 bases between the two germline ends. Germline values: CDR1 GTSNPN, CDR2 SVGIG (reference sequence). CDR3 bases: TGTGCCTGGGGGGCCTCCACTTTTAAAGAGACCCAGTACTTC. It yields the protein CAWGASTFKETQYF.

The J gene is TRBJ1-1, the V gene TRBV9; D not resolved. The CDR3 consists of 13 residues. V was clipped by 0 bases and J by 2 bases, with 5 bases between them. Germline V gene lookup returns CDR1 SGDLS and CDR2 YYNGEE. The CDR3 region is CASSVGINTEAFF. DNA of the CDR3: TGTGCCAGCAGCGTAGGTATCAACACTGAAGCTTTCTTT. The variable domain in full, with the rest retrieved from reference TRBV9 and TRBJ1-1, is DSGVTQTPKHLITATGQRVTLRCSPRSGDLSVYWYQQSLDQGLQFLIQYYNGEERAKGNILERFSAQQFPDLHSELNLSSLELGDSALYFCASSVGINTEAFFGQGTRLTVV.

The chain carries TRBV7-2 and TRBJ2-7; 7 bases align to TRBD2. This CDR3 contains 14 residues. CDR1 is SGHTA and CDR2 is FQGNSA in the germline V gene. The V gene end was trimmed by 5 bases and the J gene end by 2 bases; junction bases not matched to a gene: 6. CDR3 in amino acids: CASSLDGTTYEQYF. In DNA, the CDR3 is TGTGCCAGCAGCCTTGACGGGACTACCTACGAGCAGTACTTC.

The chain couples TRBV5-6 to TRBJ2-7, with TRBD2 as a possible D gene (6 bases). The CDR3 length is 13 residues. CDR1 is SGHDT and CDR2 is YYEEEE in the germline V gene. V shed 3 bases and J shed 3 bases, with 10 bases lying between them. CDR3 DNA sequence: TGTGCCAGCAGCTCGGACGGGGGCTACGAGCAGTACTTC. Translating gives CASSSDGGYEQYF.

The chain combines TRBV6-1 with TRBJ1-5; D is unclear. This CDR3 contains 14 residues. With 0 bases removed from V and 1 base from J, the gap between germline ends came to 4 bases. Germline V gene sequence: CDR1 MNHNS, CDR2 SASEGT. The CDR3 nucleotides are TGTGCCAGCAGTGAAGCCAGGAGCAATCAGCCCCAGCATTTT. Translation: CASSEARSNQPQHF.

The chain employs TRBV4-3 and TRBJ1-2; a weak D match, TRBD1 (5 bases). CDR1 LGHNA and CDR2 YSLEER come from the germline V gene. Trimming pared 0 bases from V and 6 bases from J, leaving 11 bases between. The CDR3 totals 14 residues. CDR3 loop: CASSQDLGVDGYTF. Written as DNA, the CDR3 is TGCGCCAGCAGCCAAGATCTAGGGGTCGATGGCTACACCTTC.